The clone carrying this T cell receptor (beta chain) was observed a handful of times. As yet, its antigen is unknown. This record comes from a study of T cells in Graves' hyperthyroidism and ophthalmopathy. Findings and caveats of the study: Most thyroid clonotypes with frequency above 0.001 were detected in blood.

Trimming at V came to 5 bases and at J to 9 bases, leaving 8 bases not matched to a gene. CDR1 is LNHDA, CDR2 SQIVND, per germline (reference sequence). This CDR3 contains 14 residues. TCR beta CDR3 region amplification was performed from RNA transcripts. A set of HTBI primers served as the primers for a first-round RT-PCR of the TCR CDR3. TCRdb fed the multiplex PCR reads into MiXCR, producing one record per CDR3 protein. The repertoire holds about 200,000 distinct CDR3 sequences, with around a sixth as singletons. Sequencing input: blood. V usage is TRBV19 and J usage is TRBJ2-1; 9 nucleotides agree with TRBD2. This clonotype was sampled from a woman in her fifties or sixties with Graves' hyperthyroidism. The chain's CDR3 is CASSLQREVSEQFF. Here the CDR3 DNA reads TGTGCCAGTAGTCTCCAGCGGGAGGTGAGTGAGCAGTTCTTC.